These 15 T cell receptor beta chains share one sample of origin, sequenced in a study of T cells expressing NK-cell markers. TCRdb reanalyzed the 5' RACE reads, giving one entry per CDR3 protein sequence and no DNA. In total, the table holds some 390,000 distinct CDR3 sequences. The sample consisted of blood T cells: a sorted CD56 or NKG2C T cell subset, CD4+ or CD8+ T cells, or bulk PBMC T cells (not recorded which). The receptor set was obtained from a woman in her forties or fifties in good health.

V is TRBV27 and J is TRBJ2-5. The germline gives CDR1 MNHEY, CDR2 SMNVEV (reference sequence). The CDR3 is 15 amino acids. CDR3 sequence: CASSLSGRYQETQYF.

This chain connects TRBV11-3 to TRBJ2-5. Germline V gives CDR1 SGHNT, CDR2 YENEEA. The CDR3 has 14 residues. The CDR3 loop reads CASSFFGSGETQYF.

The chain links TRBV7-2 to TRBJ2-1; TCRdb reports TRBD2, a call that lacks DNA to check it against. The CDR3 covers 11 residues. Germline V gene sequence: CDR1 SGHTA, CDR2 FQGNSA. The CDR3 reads CASRSAGEQFF.

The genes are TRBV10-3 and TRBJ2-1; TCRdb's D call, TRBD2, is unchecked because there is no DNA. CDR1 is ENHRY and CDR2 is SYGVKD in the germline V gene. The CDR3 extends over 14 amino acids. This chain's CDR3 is CAISESGRAVRQFF.

The CDR3 sequence is CSARELAGARTQYF. This chain joins TRBV20-1 and TRBJ2-5; TCRdb picks TRBD2, but there is no DNA to check that call. The CDR3 covers 14 residues. Germline V gene data show CDR1 as DFQATT and CDR2 as SNEGSKA (reference sequence).

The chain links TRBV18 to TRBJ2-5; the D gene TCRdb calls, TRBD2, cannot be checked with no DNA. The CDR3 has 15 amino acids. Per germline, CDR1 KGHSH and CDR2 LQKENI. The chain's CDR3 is CASSSTSGSVETQYF.

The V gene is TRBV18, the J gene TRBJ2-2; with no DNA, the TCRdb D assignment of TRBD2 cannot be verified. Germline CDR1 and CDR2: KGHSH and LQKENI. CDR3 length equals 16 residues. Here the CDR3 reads CASSPRGEGNTGELFF.

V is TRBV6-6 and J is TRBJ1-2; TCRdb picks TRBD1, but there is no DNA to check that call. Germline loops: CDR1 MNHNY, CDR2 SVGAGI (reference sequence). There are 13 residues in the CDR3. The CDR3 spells CASSPGPSYGYTF.

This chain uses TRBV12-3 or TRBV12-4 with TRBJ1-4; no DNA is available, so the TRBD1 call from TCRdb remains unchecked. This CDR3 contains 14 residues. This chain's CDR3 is CASSSRDQGEKLFF.

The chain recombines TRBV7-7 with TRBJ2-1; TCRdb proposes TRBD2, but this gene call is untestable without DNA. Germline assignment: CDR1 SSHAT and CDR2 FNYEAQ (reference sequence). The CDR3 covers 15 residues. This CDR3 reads CASSKGTSGSNEQFF.

CDR3 loop: CASSRLRGPRSPLHF. This sequence joins TRBV5-1 and TRBJ1-6; checking the TCRdb D call of TRBD1 is not possible without DNA. This CDR3 is 15 amino acids long. The germline gives CDR1 SGHRS, CDR2 YFSETQ.

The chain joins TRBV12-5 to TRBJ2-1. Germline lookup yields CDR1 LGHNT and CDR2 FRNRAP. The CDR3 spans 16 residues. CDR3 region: CASGFLRNDPYNEQFF.

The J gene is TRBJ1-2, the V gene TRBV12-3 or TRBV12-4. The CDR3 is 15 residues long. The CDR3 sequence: CASSPSKQGGYGYTF.

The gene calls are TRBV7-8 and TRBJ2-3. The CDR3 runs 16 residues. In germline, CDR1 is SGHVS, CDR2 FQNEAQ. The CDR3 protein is CASSLVRSLSTDTQYF.

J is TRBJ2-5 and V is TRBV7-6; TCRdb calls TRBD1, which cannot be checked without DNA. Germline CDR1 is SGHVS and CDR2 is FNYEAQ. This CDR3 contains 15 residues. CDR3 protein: CASSLGDRIQETQYF.